This TCR beta chain was sequenced for a study of cytomegalovirus exposure and HLA in healthy donors. General study results and limits: In an earlier analysis, productive rearrangement rates for most beta V segments clustered near 87% or 30%. In vitro, three CMV-associated chains proved specific for CMV antigens.

This clone occurred a few times. Its cognate antigen is unknown. This CDR3 has 17 residues. Germline loops: CDR1 SGHNT, CDR2 YYREEE (reference sequence). The V end was cut by 4 bases, the J end by 4 bases, with 20 bases between. 13 Jbeta primers and 60 Vbeta primers were used for the PCR. The method was immunoSEQ multiplex PCR; TCRdb's version includes in-frame clones alone and lacks a portion of them. The data contain 150,000 to 180,000 clones, under 85% of them singletons. V is TRBV5-4 and J is TRBJ1-4, with D perhaps matching TRBD1 (6 bases). The clonotype originates from a man in his late teens or twenties in good health and CMV-seronegative. Sequences were obtained from PBMCs. CDR3 region: CASSPRTPRGGNEKLFF. CDR3 DNA sequence: TGTGCCAGCAGCCCGAGGACACCCCGAGGGGGTAATGAAAAACTGTTTTTT.